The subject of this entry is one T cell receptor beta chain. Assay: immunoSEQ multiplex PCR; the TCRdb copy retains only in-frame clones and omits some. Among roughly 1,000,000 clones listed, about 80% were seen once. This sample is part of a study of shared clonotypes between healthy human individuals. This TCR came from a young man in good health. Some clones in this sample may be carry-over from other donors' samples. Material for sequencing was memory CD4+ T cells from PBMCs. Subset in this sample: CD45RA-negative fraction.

The CDR3 protein is CASSHATGGGSYEQYF. For the CDR3, the DNA is TGCGCCAGCAGCCACGCCACAGGGGGTGGGTCCTACGAGCAGTACTTC. This rearrangement joins TRBV4-1 to TRBJ2-7, with 8 bases lining up with TRBD1. Unmatched junction bases numbered 8, after V lost 3 bases and J lost 1 base. The CDR3 length is 16 residues. The V gene's germline CDR1 is MGHRA and CDR2 YSYEKL.